These 20 T cell receptor beta chains were sequenced from one sample in a study of T cells in Graves' hyperthyroidism and ophthalmopathy. The CDR3 regions of TCR beta were amplified from RNA transcripts. When the TCR CDR3 underwent first-round RT-PCR, the HTBI primer set was used. TCRdb re-called the multiplex PCR reads with MiXCR, one entry per CDR3 protein. Of fewer than 450,000 distinct CDR3 sequences in the sample, nearly 15% were seen once. Sequences were obtained from blood. The receptor source for this set is a woman in her sixties or seventies with Graves' ophthalmopathy.

The table lists this clonotype with a few counts. The V gene is TRBV6-1, the J gene TRBJ1-2; 8 bases match TRBD1. The V gene end was trimmed by 5 bases and the J gene end by 8 bases; junction bases not matched to a gene: 13. CDR3 length equals 15 residues. CDR1 is MNHNS, CDR2 SASEGT, per germline. The CDR3 nucleotides read TGTGCCAGCAGTTCACCCAGGGGGCTAGGTGGGGGCTACACCTTC. The encoded protein is CASSSPRGLGGGYTF.

This clonotype was observed at least ten times. The V gene is TRBV7-3, the J gene TRBJ2-1; perhaps TRBD1 as D (5 bases). CDR3 length: 16 residues. Germline CDR1 reads SGHTA; CDR2 reads FQGTGA. V was trimmed by 2 bases and J by 7 bases, leaving 18 bases between them. The CDR3 sequence: CASSLGPGRLSNEQFF. In DNA form, the CDR3 reads TGTGCCAGCAGCTTAGGGCCAGGGCGGCTCTCTAATGAGCAGTTCTTC.

The rearrangement links TRBV20-1 to TRBJ2-3; a weak D match, TRBD1 (6 bases). CDR3 length: 14 amino acids. The ends were cut back, 1 base at V and 2 bases at J, with 10 bases in the middle. Germline assignment: CDR1 DFQATT and CDR2 SNEGSKA (reference sequence). The CDR3 here is CSARGDIYTDTQYF. For the CDR3, the DNA is TGCAGTGCTAGAGGGGACATCTACACAGATACGCAGTATTTT.

This clonotype was counted at least ten times. The V call is TRBV7-9, the J call TRBJ2-1; D is unclear. Trimming pared 1 base from V and 6 bases from J, leaving 4 bases between. Germline lookup yields CDR1 SEHNR and CDR2 FQNEAQ (reference sequence). There are 12 residues in the CDR3. The CDR3 sequence: CASSLDVNEQFF. CDR3 coding DNA: TGTGCCAGCAGCTTAGACGTCAATGAGCAGTTCTTC.

This clonotype was found many times. The chain has TRBV20-1 and TRBJ2-5; D ambiguous. Germline CDR1 DFQATT, CDR2 SNEGSKA (reference sequence). The CDR3 covers 12 residues. The ends were cut back, 0 bases at V and 3 bases at J, with 5 bases in the middle. CDR3 nucleotide sequence: TGCAGTGCTAGAGACAGTAAAGAGACCCAGTACTTC. Translation: CSARDSKETQYF.

This clonotype occurred many times. The chain has TRBV6-1 and TRBJ2-3; 12 positions agree with TRBD2. This CDR3 region has 18 residues. The trim removed 6 bases at V and 3 bases at J, leaving 13 bases unmatched. The germline gives CDR1 MNHNS, CDR2 SASEGT. The CDR3, as DNA: TGTGCCAGCAGGGAACTAGCGGGAGGCCTCACCCGGACAGATACGCAGTATTTT. It yields the protein CASRELAGGLTRTDTQYF.

This clonotype was counted at least ten times. The rearrangement joins TRBV11-2 to TRBJ2-7, with D perhaps TRBD1 (6 bases). The germline V and J ends were trimmed by 3 bases and 4 bases, with 10 bases remaining between them. Germline CDR1 and CDR2: SGHAT and FQNNGV. The CDR3 length is 13 residues. The CDR3 is CASSFTRGYEQYF. The CDR3 bases are TGTGCCAGCAGCTTTACGAGGGGGTACGAGCAGTACTTC.

Ten or more counts support this clonotype. The rearrangement joins TRBV20-1 to TRBJ2-1, with a tentative D call TRBD2 (6 bases). The ends were cut back, 6 bases at V and 12 bases at J, with 21 bases in the middle. The CDR3 is made up of 13 amino acids. Per the germline V gene, CDR1 is DFQATT and CDR2 is SNEGSKA (reference sequence). In DNA, the CDR3 is TGCAGTGCCAACCATTTAGCCGGGCGGGGGCAGTTCTTC. The encoded protein is CSANHLAGRGQFF.

This clonotype appeared a few times. Given a much more abundant clone one base away, this may be a read error. This CDR3 reads CASPADRGQLNTEAFF. In DNA form, the CDR3 reads TGTGCCAGCCCAGCCGACAGGGGGCAATTGAACACTGAAGCTTTCTTT. The V gene is TRBV18, the J gene TRBJ1-1; 10 nucleotides match TRBD1. Germline-derived CDR1 and CDR2 are KGHSH and LQKENI. V lost 8 bases and J lost 0; bases outside the gene matches: 9. The CDR3 contains 16 residues.

This clonotype was seen repeatedly, ten times or more. The V and J genes are TRBV12-3 or TRBV12-4 and TRBJ1-4, with unresolved D. The V gene lost 4 bases and the J gene lost 1 base, with 10 bases spanning the gap. There are 15 residues in the CDR3. The CDR3 spells CASSYQSGTNEKLFF. CDR3 DNA: TGTGCCAGCAGTTACCAGTCCGGAACTAATGAAAAACTGTTTTTT.

Ten or more counts support this clonotype. The chain couples TRBV7-3 to TRBJ1-1; weak D call: TRBD1 (5 bases). This CDR3 has 14 residues. Germline V CDR1 and CDR2: SGHTA, FQGTGA. V gave up 3 bases and J gave up 5 bases, with 13 bases separating them. The chain's CDR3 is CASSFQGLGTEAFF. The CDR3, as DNA: TGTGCCAGCAGCTTCCAGGGACTCGGTACTGAAGCTTTCTTT.

There are many counts of this clonotype. This chain joins TRBV4-1 and TRBJ2-1; 7 bases match TRBD2. The length of the CDR3 is 13 residues. With 10 bases clipped from V and 5 bases from J, the junction kept 8 bases outside the gene matches. Germline values: CDR1 MGHRA, CDR2 YSYEKL. CDR3 in DNA: TGCGCCACCTCCCTACGGGAGGACAATGAGCAGTTCTTC. Translated: CATSLREDNEQFF.

Only a few counts were recorded for this clonotype. The V and J genes are TRBV10-3 and TRBJ2-7; 10 positions agree with TRBD2. Germline V gene lookup returns CDR1 ENHRY and CDR2 SYGVKD. V lost 10 bases to trimming and J lost 3 bases; unmatched junction nucleotides: 3. The CDR3 covers 12 residues. CDR3 amino acids: CATGTSVYEQYF. The CDR3 nucleotides read TGTGCCACCGGGACTAGCGTCTACGAGCAGTACTTC.

V gene TRBV20-1 combines with J gene TRBJ2-3; tentative D call: TRBD2 (6 bases). Germline V CDR1 and CDR2: DFQATT, SNEGSKA (reference sequence). V was cut by 1 base and J by 5 bases, with 10 bases left in between. The length of the CDR3 is 13 residues. The CDR3 loop is CSARVTGVDTQYF. As DNA, the CDR3 is TGCAGTGCTAGAGTTACGGGAGTAGATACGCAGTATTTT.

This clonotype was seen ten or more times. The chain couples TRBV12-3 or TRBV12-4 to TRBJ2-1; D is perhaps TRBD1 (5 bases). The V end was cut by 4 bases, the J end by 7 bases, with 5 bases between. The CDR3 is 11 amino acids. This CDR3 is CASSSGNEQFF. The CDR3 region has the DNA TGTGCCAGCAGTTCAGGGAATGAGCAGTTCTTC.

This clonotype was detected ten times or more. V gene TRBV29-1 combines with J gene TRBJ2-7; tentatively, D is TRBD1 or TRBD2 (5 bases each). This CDR3 is built from 14 residues. Looked up from germline, CDR1 is SQVTM and CDR2 is ANQGSEA. V was cut by 4 bases and J by 6 bases, with 19 bases left in between. For the CDR3, the DNA is TGCAGCGTTGCTAAGGCAGGTGGGGCGGGCGAGCAGTACTTC. The encoded protein is CSVAKAGGAGEQYF.

The table lists this clonotype with many counts. The chain couples TRBV30 to TRBJ1-2, with 9 bases fitting TRBD1. Losses at the gene ends were 2 bases for V and 8 bases for J; bases not matched to a gene: 12. The CDR3 loop spans 15 amino acids. Germline V gene data show CDR1 as GTSNPN and CDR2 as SVGIG (reference sequence). CDR3 amino acids: CAWSILGTGSWGYTF. The CDR3 DNA reads TGTGCCTGGAGTATTCTCGGGACAGGGAGTTGGGGCTACACCTTC.

In this sample, this clonotype turned up many times. The chain recombines TRBV29-1 with TRBJ2-1; D not resolved. CDR1 SQVTM and CDR2 ANQGSEA come from the germline V gene. V gave up 7 bases and J gave up 6 bases, with 13 bases separating them. CDR3 length equals 12 residues. The CDR3 protein is CSAEESFNEQFF. The CDR3 DNA reads TGCAGCGCCGAGGAGTCTTTCAATGAGCAGTTCTTC.

In this sample, this clonotype turned up many times. The rearrangement links TRBV5-1 to TRBJ2-7; TRBD2 matches 14 bases. The V segment lost 4 bases and the J segment 5 bases; nucleotides outside the gene matches: 11. CDR3 length equals 17 residues. Germline V gene lookup returns CDR1 SGHRS and CDR2 YFSETQ. CDR3 in amino acids: CASSPLKPGLAGDEQYF. The CDR3 bases are TGCGCCAGCAGCCCGTTAAAACCGGGACTAGCGGGAGACGAGCAGTACTTC.

In its sample, this clonotype was seen a few times. The chain joins TRBV6-1 to TRBJ2-7, with D possibly being TRBD1 (6 bases). Trimming left V 3 bases short and J 5 bases short, with 14 bases between. CDR1 and CDR2 (germline): MNHNS, SASEGT. The CDR3 is made up of 14 amino acids. The CDR3 protein is CASSDGGTGDEQYF. The DNA of the CDR3 is TGTGCCAGCAGTGATGGGGGCACCGGCGACGAGCAGTACTTC.